The sequence of this T cell receptor (beta chain) was determined in a study of blood T cell repertoires in COVID-19. Overall study: COVID-19 samples collected from the United States, Italy and Spain covered acute and convalescent phases.

The CDR3 is 16 amino acids. The V segment lost 0 bases and the J segment 6 bases; nucleotides outside the gene matches: 8. Looked up from germline, CDR1 is MGHRA and CDR2 is YSYEKL. As originally analysed: The authors estimated nucleated cell counts from reference gene primer amplification. TCRdb keeps only in-frame clones here, not all; method: immunoSEQ multiplex PCR. V and J calls and clone size follow that table, whereas D and trimming were derived from the DNA. Here the sample spans 200,000 to 250,000 clones, roughly 90% being singletons. V is TRBV4-1 and J is TRBJ2-7; 10 bases line up with TRBD1. The sequence came from an older man with acute or convalescent COVID-19. Input material: peripheral blood. In nucleotides, the CDR3 is TGCGCCAGCAGCCAAGAGGCGACAGGGGGCGGTGGCGAGCAGTACTTC. It yields the protein CASSQEATGGGGEQYF.